Presented here are 18 T cell receptor beta chains from one specimen sequenced in a study of response to subunit inactivated influenza vaccine. TCRdb itself ran the RT-PCR reads through MiXCR, one entry per CDR3 protein. This sample yields roughly 570,000 distinct CDR3 sequences, of which roughly 15% are seen a single time; around 10% belongs to the top ten. This specimen consisted of PBMCs from blood, obtained roughly 13 days after vaccination. The receptors originated from a man aged 50 to 60 who received an inactivated influenza vaccine.

This clonotype was counted only a few times. The chain uses TRBV10-3 and TRBJ2-3, with D perhaps TRBD1 (6 bases). The V gene lost 10 bases and the J gene lost 2 bases, with 19 bases spanning the gap. The CDR3 runs to 15 residues. Germline loops: CDR1 ENHRY, CDR2 SYGVKD. CDR3 region: CATRLGGHITDTQYF. For the CDR3, the DNA is TGTGCCACCAGATTAGGGGGACATATCACAGATACGCAGTATTTT.

This clonotype was counted a few times. The CDR3 bases are TGCAGTGCTAGAGATGGCGGGACAGGGTTCAATGAGCAGTTCTTC. Its protein is CSARDGGTGFNEQFF. The chain uses TRBV20-1 and TRBJ2-1; 9 bases match TRBD1. This CDR3 is built from 15 residues. J was trimmed by 6 bases and V by 0 bases; bases with no gene match: 6. Germline values: CDR1 DFQATT, CDR2 SNEGSKA (reference sequence).

The chain is built from TRBV12-3 or TRBV12-4 and TRBJ1-4; D might be TRBD1 (5 bases). The ends were cut back, 5 bases at V and 0 bases at J, with 10 bases in the middle. The CDR3 has 15 amino acids. Here the CDR3 DNA reads TGTGCCAGCAGTGCTCAGGGAGCAACTAATGAAAAACTGTTTTTT. Protein sequence: CASSAQGATNEKLFF.

The J gene is TRBJ2-3, the V gene TRBV7-3, with TRBD1 matching 8 bases. Germline CDR1 is SGHTA and CDR2 is FQGTGA. This CDR3 region has 15 residues. The junction had 7 bases not matched to a gene; V was cut back by 4 bases and J by 4 bases. The CDR3 DNA is TGTGCCAGCAGCTGGACAGGGTGGGCGGCAGATACGCAGTATTTT. This encodes CASSWTGWAADTQYF.

The rearrangement joins TRBV5-6 to TRBJ2-1, with unresolved D. Germline-derived CDR1 and CDR2 are SGHDT and YYEEEE. V gave up 2 bases and J gave up 6 bases, with 9 bases separating them. CDR3 size: 13 residues. CDR3 in amino acids: CASSFGSGNEQFF. The CDR3 bases are TGTGCCAGCAGCTTCGGGTCGGGCAATGAGCAGTTCTTC. Complete variable domain (other parts from reference TRBV5-6 and TRBJ2-1): DAGVTQSPTHLIKTRGQQVTLRCSPKSGHDTVSWYQQALGQGPQFIFQYYEEEERQRGNFPDRFSGHQFPNYSSELNVNALLLGDSALYLCASSFGSGNEQFFGPGTRLTVL.

In this sample, this clonotype turned up many times. The chain carries TRBV10-3 and TRBJ2-3; 9 nucleotides agree with TRBD1. With V trimmed by 10 bases and J by 4 bases, 3 bases remained unmatched. This CDR3 comprises 12 residues. Per germline, CDR1 ENHRY and CDR2 SYGVKD. CDR3 in amino acids: CATRQGADTQYF. The CDR3 DNA follows: TGTGCCACACGACAGGGGGCAGATACGCAGTATTTT.

The chain recombines TRBV7-9 with TRBJ2-7; TRBD2 matches at 12 bases. The junction had 6 bases not matched to a gene; V was cut back by 5 bases and J by 7 bases. The germline V gene has CDR1 SEHNR and CDR2 FQNEAQ (reference sequence). The CDR3 consists of 14 residues. In DNA form, the CDR3 reads TGTGCCAGCAGCCCCAGACTAGCGGGAGAAGAGCAGTACTTC. The encoded protein is CASSPRLAGEEQYF.

V is TRBV3-1 and J is TRBJ2-3; D not resolved. The CDR3 extends over 15 amino acids. Trimming took off 0 bases at V and 3 bases at J, with 10 bases between the two ends. Looked up from germline, CDR1 is LGHDT and CDR2 is YNNKEL (reference sequence). CDR3 bases: TGTGCCAGCAGCCAAGAAAAGTGGTCGACAGATACGCAGTATTTT. Amino acid sequence: CASSQEKWSTDTQYF.

This clonotype was observed a handful of times. This chain uses TRBV20-1 with TRBJ2-7; unclear D gene. The V gene's germline CDR1 is DFQATT and CDR2 SNEGSKA (reference sequence). There are 13 residues in the CDR3. The V and J ends lost 1 base and 3 bases respectively, with 10 bases between them. CDR3 amino acids: CSARAPQNYEQYF. The CDR3 nucleotides read TGCAGTGCTAGAGCGCCGCAGAACTACGAGCAGTACTTC.

The table lists this clonotype with many counts. The gene calls are TRBV12-3 or TRBV12-4 and TRBJ1-1; TRBD1 aligns across 9 bases. The CDR3 sequence is 16 residues long. V lost 6 bases and J lost 0; bases outside the gene matches: 8. The CDR3 bases are TGTGCCAGCAGGCCAGGGACAGGGAGGATGAACACTGAAGCTTTCTTT. Its protein product is CASRPGTGRMNTEAFF.

This clonotype was found a few times. The gene calls are TRBV10-3 and TRBJ2-5, with 7 bases fitting TRBD1. This CDR3 is 13 amino acids long. With 7 bases clipped from V and 2 bases from J, the junction kept 4 bases outside the gene matches. Germline values: CDR1 ENHRY, CDR2 SYGVKD. This chain's CDR3 is CAIKGTEQETQYF. The DNA for the CDR3 is TGTGCCATCAAGGGGACAGAGCAAGAGACCCAGTACTTC.

This clonotype occurred a few times. V usage is TRBV20-1 and J usage is TRBJ2-1; D perhaps matches TRBD1 (6 bases). V was clipped by 5 bases and J by 9 bases, with 17 bases between them. The CDR3 spans 13 residues. Germline loops: CDR1 DFQATT, CDR2 SNEGSKA (reference sequence). CDR3 nucleotides: TGCAGTGCTGGGACACCACCGCCCGGTGAGCAGTTCTTC. Its translation: CSAGTPPPGEQFF.

In this sample, this clonotype turned up a few times. V is TRBV7-8 and J is TRBJ2-3; 11 bases are shared with TRBD2. Germline V lookup: CDR1 SGHVS, CDR2 FQNEAQ. The J segment lost 4 bases and the V segment lost 4 bases, leaving 7 bases of the junction unmatched. This CDR3 comprises 16 residues. The CDR3 is CASSSLAGGHADTQYF. The CDR3 DNA sequence: TGTGCCAGCAGCTCCTTAGCGGGGGGGCACGCAGATACGCAGTATTTT.

The chain has TRBV9 and TRBJ2-7; D gene uncertain. Between the trimmed V and J ends, which lost 0 bases and 6 bases, there was a span of 16 bases. The CDR3 has 15 residues. Germline values: CDR1 SGDLS, CDR2 YYNGEE. The DNA for the CDR3 is TGTGCCAGCAGCGTAGGCCATGGTACCCAGTCCGAGCAGTACTTC. It yields the protein CASSVGHGTQSEQYF.

This chain links TRBV19 with TRBJ1-5; 7 bases align to TRBD1. The CDR3 has 13 amino acids. The V gene's germline CDR1 is LNHDA and CDR2 SQIVND (reference sequence). Unmatched junction bases numbered 6, after V lost 10 bases and J lost 3 bases. The CDR3 DNA sequence: TGTGCCACTACGACAGGGTTCAATCAGCCCCAGCATTTT. Translation gives CATTTGFNQPQHF. The complete variable domain, with remaining parts taken from reference TRBV19 and TRBJ1-5, reads DGGITQSPKYLFRKEGQNVTLSCEQNLNHDAMYWYRQDPGQGLRLIYYSQIVNDFQKGDIAEGYSVSREKKESFPLTVTSAQKNPTAFYLCATTTGFNQPQHFGDGTRLSIL.

This chain connects TRBV20-1 to TRBJ2-3; 9 positions agree with TRBD2. CDR1 and CDR2 (germline): DFQATT, SNEGSKA (reference sequence). The CDR3 spans 15 residues. V was clipped by 3 bases and J by 2 bases; unmatched bases: 6. Written as DNA, the CDR3 is TGCAGTGCTAGGTGGCTAGCGGGGTTCACAGATACGCAGTATTTT. It is translated as CSARWLAGFTDTQYF.

This clonotype came up a few times. The genes are TRBV7-2 and TRBJ2-7; 11 nucleotides match TRBD2. This CDR3 contains 15 residues. V was clipped by 2 bases and J by 4 bases; unmatched bases: 4. Per the germline V gene, CDR1 is SGHTA and CDR2 is FQGNSA. CDR3 sequence reads: CASSLLAGGEYEQYF. CDR3 DNA sequence: TGTGCCAGCAGCTTACTAGCGGGGGGAGAATACGAGCAGTACTTC. Filled out from reference TRBV7-2 and TRBJ2-7, the complete variable domain reads GAGVSQSPSNKVTEKGKDVELRCDPISGHTALYWYRQSLGQGLEFLIYFQGNSAPDKSGLPSDRFSAERTGGSVSTLTIQRTQQEDSAVYLCASSLLAGGEYEQYFGPGTRLTVT.

In its sample, this clonotype was seen a few times. The V and J genes are TRBV10-3 and TRBJ2-2; 7 bases fit TRBD2. Germline trimming cut 3 bases from V and 1 base from J; bases unmatched to any gene: 2. CDR1 is ENHRY, CDR2 SYGVKD, per germline. The CDR3 has 15 residues. The CDR3 sequence is CAISDGGGNTGELFF. The CDR3 coding sequence is TGTGCCATCAGTGATGGCGGGGGGAACACCGGGGAGCTGTTTTTT.